This T cell receptor (beta chain) came from a study of blood T cell repertoires in COVID-19. The sample holds one count of this clone. The repertoire was sequenced with immunoSEQ multiplex PCR; TCRdb's copy has only in-frame clones and lacks some. Of roughly 130,000 clones listed, about 86% are singletons. This sequence was found in a woman older than 75 with acute or convalescent COVID-19. The sequenced sample consisted of peripheral blood.

CDR3 DNA sequence: TGTGCCAGCAGCTTAGGACAGGTCAACACAGATACGCAGTATTTT. Its translation: CASSLGQVNTDTQYF. The V call is TRBV7-2, the J call TRBJ2-3; possible D gene TRBD1, 6 bases. Trimming removed 1 base at V and 2 bases at J, with 10 bases between. CDR3 length: 15 residues. Germline loops: CDR1 SGHTA, CDR2 FQGNSA.